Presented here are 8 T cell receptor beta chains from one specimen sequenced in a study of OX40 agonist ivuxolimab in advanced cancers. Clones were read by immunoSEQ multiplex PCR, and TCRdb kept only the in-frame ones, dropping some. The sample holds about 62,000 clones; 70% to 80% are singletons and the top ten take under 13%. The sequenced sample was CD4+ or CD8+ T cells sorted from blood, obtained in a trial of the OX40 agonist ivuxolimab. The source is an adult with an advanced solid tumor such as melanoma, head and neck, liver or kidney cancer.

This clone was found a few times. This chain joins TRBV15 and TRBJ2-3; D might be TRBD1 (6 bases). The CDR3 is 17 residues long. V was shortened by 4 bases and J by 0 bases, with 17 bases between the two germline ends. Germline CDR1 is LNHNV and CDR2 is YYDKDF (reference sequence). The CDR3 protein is CATSNVHGQPSTDTQYF. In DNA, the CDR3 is TGTGCCACCAGCAACGTTCACGGACAGCCTAGCACAGATACGCAGTATTTT.

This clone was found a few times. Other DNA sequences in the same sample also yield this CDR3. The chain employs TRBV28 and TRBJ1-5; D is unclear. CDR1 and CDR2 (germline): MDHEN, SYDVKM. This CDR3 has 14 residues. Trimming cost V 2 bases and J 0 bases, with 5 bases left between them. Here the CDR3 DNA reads TGTGCCAGCAGTTTAAGTTATAGCAATCAGCCCCAGCATTTT. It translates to CASSLSYSNQPQHF.

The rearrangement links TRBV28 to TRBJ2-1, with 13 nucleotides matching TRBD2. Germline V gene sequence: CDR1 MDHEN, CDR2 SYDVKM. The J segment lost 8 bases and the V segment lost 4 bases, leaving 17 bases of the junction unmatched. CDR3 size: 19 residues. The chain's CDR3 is CASSWVWTSGRRRIDEQFF. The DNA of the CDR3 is TGTGCCAGCAGTTGGGTTTGGACTAGCGGGAGAAGACGGATCGATGAGCAGTTCTTC.

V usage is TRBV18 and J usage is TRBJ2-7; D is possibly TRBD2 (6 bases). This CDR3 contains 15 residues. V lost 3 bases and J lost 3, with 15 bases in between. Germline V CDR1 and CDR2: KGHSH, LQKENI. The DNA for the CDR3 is TGTGCCAGCTCACCGGCAGTCGGGACTCTCTACGAGCAGTACTTC. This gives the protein CASSPAVGTLYEQYF.

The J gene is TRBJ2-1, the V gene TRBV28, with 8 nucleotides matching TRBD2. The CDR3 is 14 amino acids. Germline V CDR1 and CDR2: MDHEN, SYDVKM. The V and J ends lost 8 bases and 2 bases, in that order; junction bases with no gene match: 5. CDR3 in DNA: TGTGCCAGCGGGCTCGGGGGGGCCTACAATGAGCAGTTCTTC. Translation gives CASGLGGAYNEQFF.

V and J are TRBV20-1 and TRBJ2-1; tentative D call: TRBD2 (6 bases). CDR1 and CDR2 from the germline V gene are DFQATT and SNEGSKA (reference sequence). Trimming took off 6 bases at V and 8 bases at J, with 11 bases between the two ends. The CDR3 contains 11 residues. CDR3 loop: CSAGSADEQFF. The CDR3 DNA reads TGCAGTGCCGGGAGCGCCGATGAGCAGTTCTTC.

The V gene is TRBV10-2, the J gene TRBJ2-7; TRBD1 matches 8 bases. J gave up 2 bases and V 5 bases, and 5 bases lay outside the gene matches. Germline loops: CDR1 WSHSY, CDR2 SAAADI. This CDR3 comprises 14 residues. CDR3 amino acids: CASSLGQGPYEQYF. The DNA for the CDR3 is TGCGCCAGCAGTCTAGGACAGGGCCCCTACGAGCAGTACTTC.

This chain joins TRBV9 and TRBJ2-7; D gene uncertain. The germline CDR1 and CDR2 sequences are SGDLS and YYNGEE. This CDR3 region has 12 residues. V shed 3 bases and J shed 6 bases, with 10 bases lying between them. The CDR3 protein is CASSGLRGEQYF. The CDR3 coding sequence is TGTGCCAGCAGCGGTCTCAGAGGCGAGCAGTACTTC.